These 20 T cell receptor beta chains were sequenced from one sample in a study of PD-1 blockade in classical Hodgkin lymphoma. Relapse after autologous stem cell transplantation occurred in every patient, and brentuximab vedotin exposure varied. Method: immunoSEQ multiplex PCR; TCRdb's copy keeps in-frame clones and lacks some. The table has 39,000 or so clones, approximately 86% seen once. The sample here was peripheral blood mononuclear cells (PBMCs), taken before the second cycle of nivolumab. These receptors were taken from a human donor with classical Hodgkin lymphoma.

This clone came up once. The chain joins TRBV9 to TRBJ2-3, with D perhaps matching TRBD2 (5 bases). The CDR3 covers 15 residues. Trimming pared 0 bases from V and 6 bases from J, leaving 14 bases between. The germline V gene has CDR1 SGDLS and CDR2 YYNGEE. CDR3 DNA sequence: TGTGCCAGCAGCGTAGCCGGACGGGGTCGGGATACGCAGTATTTT. Its translation: CASSVAGRGRDTQYF.

This clone occurred a few times. J is TRBJ1-1 and V is TRBV5-1; D ambiguous. This CDR3 has 13 residues. The germline V and J ends were trimmed by 1 base and 0 bases, with 4 bases remaining between them. The germline V gene encodes CDR1 SGHRS and CDR2 YFSETQ. CDR3 sequence (DNA): TGCGCCAGCAGCTTGACAGTGAACACTGAAGCTTTCTTT. Protein product: CASSLTVNTEAFF.

DNA of the CDR3: TGCGCCAGCAGCCAAAGACAGGGGAACGTACGCGCTGAAGCTTTCTTT. Translated, it gives CASSQRQGNVRAEAFF. The rearrangement joins TRBV5-1 to TRBJ1-1; 8 positions agree with TRBD1. CDR1 and CDR2 from the germline V gene are SGHRS and YFSETQ. The CDR3 contains 16 residues. The trim removed 4 bases at V and 6 bases at J, leaving 14 bases unmatched. The complete variable domain, with remaining parts taken from reference TRBV5-1 and TRBJ1-1, reads KAGVTQTPRYLIKTRGQQVTLSCSPISGHRSVSWYQQTPGQGLQFLFEYFSETQRNKGNFPGRFSGRQFSNSRSEMNVSTLELGDSALYLCASSQRQGNVRAEAFFGQGTRLTVV.

V usage is TRBV9 and J usage is TRBJ2-2; 9 nucleotides line up with TRBD1. V lost 4 bases to trimming and J lost 5 bases; unmatched junction nucleotides: 3. The CDR3 is made up of 14 amino acids. CDR1 is SGDLS and CDR2 is YYNGEE in the germline V gene. The CDR3 here is CASSRQGETGELFF. The DNA of the CDR3 is TGTGCCAGCAGCCGACAGGGGGAGACCGGGGAGCTGTTTTTT.

The rearrangement uses TRBV4-1 and TRBJ1-4; 8 bases line up with TRBD1. The CDR3 is made up of 14 amino acids. Germline V lookup: CDR1 MGHRA, CDR2 YSYEKL. V trimming: 5 bases; J trimming: 8 bases; junction bases outside the gene matches: 7. Here the CDR3 reads CASSSDRAREKLFF. CDR3 DNA sequence: TGCGCCAGCAGCTCGGACAGGGCTCGCGAAAAACTGTTTTTT.

For the CDR3, the DNA is TGTGCCAGCAGCGTAGTCCAAACTAGCGGGAGTAGGAATGAGCAGTTCTTC. Amino acid sequence: CASSVVQTSGSRNEQFF. The chain couples TRBV9 to TRBJ2-1; TRBD2 aligns across 11 bases. The length of the CDR3 is 17 residues. Looked up from germline, CDR1 is SGDLS and CDR2 is YYNGEE. Trimming took 0 bases from V and 7 from J; bases not matched to a gene: 9.

This chain uses TRBV7-9 with TRBJ2-2; 8 bases are a match to TRBD1. The V segment lost 2 bases and the J segment 4 bases; nucleotides outside the gene matches: 12. Per germline, CDR1 SEHNR and CDR2 FQNEAQ (reference sequence). The CDR3 has 18 residues. CDR3 sequence: CASSLLQGAALSTGELFF. CDR3 nucleotide sequence: TGTGCCAGCAGCTTACTTCAGGGGGCGGCCCTGAGCACCGGGGAGCTGTTTTTT. Full variable domain (outside the CDR3, taken from reference TRBV7-9 and TRBJ2-2): DTGVSQNPRHKITKRGQNVTFRCDPISEHNRLYWYRQTLGQGPEFLTYFQNEAQLEKSRLLSDRFSAERPKGSFSTLEIQRTEQGDSAMYLCASSLLQGAALSTGELFFGEGSRLTVL.

The V and J genes are TRBV11-2 and TRBJ1-2; TRBD1 matches 10 bases. There are 16 residues in the CDR3. The ends lost 5 bases at V and 4 bases at J; junction bases unmatched: 10. The germline gives CDR1 SGHAT, CDR2 FQNNGV. The CDR3 coding sequence is TGTGCCAGCAGCACCGGAGGGGGACAGGGGATCTATGGCTACACCTTC. Translated, it gives CASSTGGGQGIYGYTF.

The chain links TRBV27 to TRBJ2-7; 7 nucleotides match TRBD2. The CDR3 covers 13 residues. Losses at the gene ends were 7 bases for V and 2 bases for J; bases not matched to a gene: 5. Germline V lookup: CDR1 MNHEY, CDR2 SMNVEV (reference sequence). The CDR3 here is CASTAAGTYEQYF. CDR3 DNA sequence: TGTGCCAGCACTGCAGCGGGAACCTACGAGCAGTACTTC.

The V call is TRBV19, the J call TRBJ2-6, with 8 bases aligning to TRBD2. V shed 2 bases, J shed 0 bases, and the junction held 0 bases outside the gene matches. Germline CDR1 reads LNHDA; CDR2 reads SQIVND (reference sequence). This CDR3 contains 16 residues. The CDR3 DNA reads as TGTGCCAGTAGTATAAGCGGGAGCTCTGGGGCCAACGTCCTGACTTTC. Translation gives CASSISGSSGANVLTF.

The genes are TRBV7-9 and TRBJ1-1; D perhaps matches TRBD1 (6 bases). Trimming removed 6 bases at V and 2 bases at J, with 10 bases between. The CDR3 loop spans 13 amino acids. Germline assignment: CDR1 SEHNR and CDR2 FQNEAQ (reference sequence). The CDR3 sequence is CASRSGTNTEAFF. The CDR3 DNA follows: TGTGCCAGCAGATCCGGGACAAACACTGAAGCTTTCTTT.

This clone appeared a few times. The V and J genes are TRBV4-1 and TRBJ1-3, with a possible D match to TRBD1 (6 bases). This CDR3 is built from 17 residues. V was clipped by 0 bases and J by 1 base, with 13 bases between them. Germline V gene sequence: CDR1 MGHRA, CDR2 YSYEKL. This chain's CDR3 is CASSQEPTGNSGNTIYF. CDR3 nucleotides: TGCGCCAGCAGCCAAGAACCCACAGGGAATTCTGGAAACACCATATATTTT.

J is TRBJ2-1 and V is TRBV28; D is unclear. There are 12 residues in the CDR3. Germline CDR1 MDHEN, CDR2 SYDVKM. The V and J ends lost 6 bases and 4 bases respectively, with 7 bases between them. The CDR3 here is CASRETYNEQFF. CDR3 DNA sequence: TGTGCCAGCAGGGAGACGTACAATGAGCAGTTCTTC. Looking up the rest from reference TRBV28 and TRBJ2-1 gives the full variable domain: DVKVTQSSRYLVKRTGEKVFLECVQDMDHENMFWYRQDPGLGLRLIYFSYDVKMKEKGDIPEGYSVSREKKERFSLILESASTNQTSMYLCASRETYNEQFFGPGTRLTVL.

The genes are TRBV7-9 and TRBJ1-2; 9 bases are a match to TRBD1. CDR1 is SEHNR and CDR2 is FQNEAQ in the germline V gene (reference sequence). The CDR3 spans 15 residues. With 5 bases clipped from V and 0 bases from J, the junction kept 4 bases outside the gene matches. The CDR3 DNA sequence: TGTGCCAGCAGCAATAGACAGGGGGCTAACTATGGCTACACCTTC. Its translation: CASSNRQGANYGYTF.

The V gene is TRBV6-6, the J gene TRBJ2-7; no reliable D call. The V end lost 0 bases, the J end lost 7 bases, and 4 bases lay between the germline ends. Germline V gives CDR1 MNHNY, CDR2 SVGAGI (reference sequence). This CDR3 has 11 amino acids. The CDR3 sequence is CASSYSGEQYF. For the CDR3, the DNA is TGTGCCAGCAGTTACTCGGGTGAGCAGTACTTC.

The chain is built from TRBV9 and TRBJ2-7, with 8 bases identical to TRBD1. The V gene's germline CDR1 is SGDLS and CDR2 YYNGEE. V was clipped by 0 bases and J by 2 bases; unmatched bases: 1. CDR3 length: 14 amino acids. CDR3 DNA: TGTGCCAGCAGCGTAGGACAGGGGCCCTACGAGCAGTACTTC. This encodes CASSVGQGPYEQYF.

The chain links TRBV19 to TRBJ2-2; 14 bases map to TRBD2. CDR1 and CDR2 (germline): LNHDA, SQIVND (reference sequence). V lost 3 bases to trimming and J lost 4 bases; unmatched junction nucleotides: 4. The CDR3 has 17 residues. Here the CDR3 DNA reads TGTGCCAGTAGTATGGGACTAGCGGGAGCGGGCACCGGGGAGCTGTTTTTT. It specifies CASSMGLAGAGTGELFF.

The sample holds one count of this clone. CDR3 loop: CASNLDLSSYEQYF. The CDR3 DNA is TGTGCCAGCAACCTAGACTTAAGCTCCTACGAGCAGTACTTC. The gene calls are TRBV2 and TRBJ2-7; D gene ambiguous. The V end lost 7 bases, the J end lost 0 bases, and 13 bases lay between the germline ends. The CDR3 loop spans 14 amino acids. Germline CDR1 and CDR2: SNHLY and FYNNEI.

The chain recombines TRBV11-2 with TRBJ2-7, with TRBD2 identical over 9 bases. The CDR3 loop spans 15 amino acids. Germline assignment: CDR1 SGHAT and CDR2 FQNNGV. The V and J ends lost 3 bases and 0 bases, in that order; junction bases with no gene match: 3. The CDR3 loop is CASSFGGGVSYEQYF. The CDR3 region has the DNA TGTGCCAGCAGCTTTGGCGGGGGGGTCTCCTACGAGCAGTACTTC.

CDR3 protein: CASSLAWGAAYNEQFF. The CDR3 bases are TGCGCCAGCAGCTTGGCCTGGGGGGCGGCCTACAATGAGCAGTTCTTC. This chain uses TRBV5-1 with TRBJ2-1; D possibly uses TRBD1 or TRBD2 (6 bases each). Trimming stripped 0 bases from V and 2 bases from J, with 12 bases between. The CDR3 runs 16 residues. The V gene's germline CDR1 is SGHRS and CDR2 YFSETQ.